One and the same sample provided the 14 T cell receptor beta chains below, sequenced in a study of T cell responses to AZD1222 COVID-19 vaccine. Clones were read by immunoSEQ multiplex PCR, and TCRdb kept only the in-frame ones, dropping some. The sample records about 90,000 clones, 88% being singletons. The material was peripheral blood, obtained on day 0 of AZD1222 vaccination. These receptors were obtained from an adult in good health.

The chain uses TRBV30 and TRBJ1-3; D call uncertain. V dropped 8 bases and J dropped 0 bases, with 14 bases sitting between them. This CDR3 has 14 residues. Germline V gene sequence: CDR1 GTSNPN, CDR2 SVGIG (reference sequence). CDR3 amino acids: CALESAVSGNTIYF. The CDR3 nucleotides are TGTGCCCTGGAATCGGCTGTCTCTGGAAACACCATATATTTT.

The chain combines TRBV3-1 (or the pseudogene TRBV3-2) with TRBJ2-7; tentative D call: TRBD2 (7 bases). V was trimmed by 1 base and J by 7 bases, leaving 17 bases between them. CDR3 length: 15 residues. In germline, CDR1 is LGHDT, CDR2 YNNKEL (reference sequence). This CDR3 reads CASSQAGAGVGEQYF. Here the CDR3 DNA reads TGTGCCAGCAGCCAAGCGGGGGCGGGAGTAGGTGAGCAGTACTTC.

The chain links TRBV6-1 to TRBJ1-5; tentatively, D is TRBD1 (6 bases). This CDR3 is 14 amino acids long. Germline-derived CDR1 and CDR2 are MNHNS and SASEGT. Trimming cost V 2 bases and J 5 bases, with 10 bases left between them. CDR3 residues: CASSETGGHQPQHF. CDR3 DNA sequence: TGTGCCAGCAGTGAAACGGGGGGCCATCAGCCCCAGCATTTT.

The genes are TRBV7-9 and TRBJ2-1, with TRBD2 identical over 9 bases. Per germline, CDR1 SEHNR and CDR2 FQNEAQ (reference sequence). This CDR3 comprises 16 residues. The junction had 13 bases not matched to a gene; V was cut back by 5 bases and J by 8 bases. For the CDR3, the DNA is TGTGCCAGCAGCCAGCAAGGGTCTAGCGGGAAAGATGAGCAGTTCTTC. This translates into CASSQQGSSGKDEQFF.

The CDR3 loop reads CASSIRRAEEKLFF. The CDR3 nucleotides read TGTGCCAGCAGTATAAGGAGGGCAGAGGAAAAACTGTTTTTT. This sequence joins TRBV2 and TRBJ1-4; D is ambiguous. The germline CDR1 and CDR2 sequences are SNHLY and FYNNEI. There are 14 residues in the CDR3. V was trimmed by 5 bases and J by 8 bases, leaving 15 bases between them.

This clone was counted only a few times. The rearrangement uses TRBV29-1 and TRBJ1-2; D not certain. From germline, CDR1 is SQVTM and CDR2 ANQGSEA. Trimming removed 3 bases from V and 4 bases from J, with 12 bases in between. The CDR3 length is 13 residues. The CDR3 here is CSVDKSGIYGYTF. The CDR3 DNA sequence: TGCAGCGTTGATAAGTCAGGCATCTATGGCTACACCTTC.

This rearrangement joins TRBV18 to TRBJ1-6; D may be TRBD1 (6 bases). The CDR3 is 16 amino acids. Germline V gene lookup returns CDR1 KGHSH and CDR2 LQKENI. V dropped 2 bases and J dropped 9 bases, with 17 bases sitting between them. The CDR3, as DNA: TGTGCCAGCTCACCATCCGCGGCAGGGGCTGGTTCACCCCTCCACTTT. Translated, it gives CASSPSAAGAGSPLHF.

The rearrangement links TRBV6-5 to TRBJ1-6; 8 bases match TRBD1. This CDR3 has 16 residues. After removal of 0 bases from V and 7 bases from J, the junction contained 5 bases not matched to a gene. Germline loops: CDR1 MNHEY, CDR2 SVGAGI. The DNA for the CDR3 is TGTGCCAGCAGTTACTCGGAAGACAGGGGCAATTCACCCCTCCACTTT. Translation gives CASSYSEDRGNSPLHF.

The chain joins TRBV18 to TRBJ2-4; tentative D call: TRBD2 (6 bases). Germline V lookup: CDR1 KGHSH, CDR2 LQKENI. The CDR3 is made up of 16 amino acids. Between the trimmed V and J ends, which lost 6 bases and 0 bases, there was a span of 15 bases. CDR3 coding DNA: TGTGCCAGCTCCCTAGCAGAGGGACTAGCCAAAAACATTCAGTACTTC. This sequence encodes CASSLAEGLAKNIQYF.

This chain joins TRBV6-5 and TRBJ2-5, with a tentative D call TRBD2 (5 bases). Trimming left V 7 bases short and J 5 bases short, with 11 bases between. This CDR3 comprises 12 residues. In germline, CDR1 is MNHEY, CDR2 SVGAGI. The CDR3 reads CASTRVWETQYF. DNA for the CDR3: TGTGCCAGCACGCGGGTATGGGAGACCCAGTACTTC.

V and J are TRBV2 and TRBJ1-1, with D perhaps TRBD1 (6 bases). The CDR3 is made up of 14 amino acids. Per the germline V gene, CDR1 is SNHLY and CDR2 is FYNNEI. Trimming removed 4 bases from V and 4 bases from J, with 13 bases in between. The CDR3 reads CASSASGTPTEAFF. CDR3 nucleotide sequence: TGTGCCAGCAGTGCCTCCGGGACACCCACTGAAGCTTTCTTT.

This sequence joins TRBV2 and TRBJ2-2; D possibly corresponds to TRBD2 (6 bases). V shed 5 bases and J shed 1 base, with 8 bases lying between them. There are 14 residues in the CDR3. Per germline, CDR1 SNHLY and CDR2 FYNNEI. Here the CDR3 reads CASSNGGNTGELFF. The CDR3 nucleotides read TGTGCCAGCAGTAACGGGGGGAACACCGGGGAGCTGTTTTTT.

The chain joins TRBV2 to TRBJ1-2; tentatively, D is TRBD1 (5 bases). CDR3 length: 15 residues. Germline V CDR1 and CDR2: SNHLY, FYNNEI. Trimming stripped 5 bases from V and 7 bases from J, with 20 bases between. The chain's CDR3 is CASSSSRRGVVGYTF. In nucleotides, the CDR3 is TGTGCCAGCAGTTCCTCACGGCGGGGGGTGGTTGGCTACACCTTC.

This sequence joins TRBV2 and TRBJ2-1; perhaps TRBD2 as D (6 bases). Trimming removed 5 bases at V and 9 bases at J, with 14 bases between. Germline V CDR1 and CDR2: SNHLY, FYNNEI. The CDR3 extends over 13 amino acids. CDR3 sequence reads: CASSPRLVGEQFF. CDR3 sequence (DNA): TGTGCCAGCAGTCCTAGACTAGTAGGTGAGCAGTTCTTC.